This T cell receptor beta chain was retrieved from a study of blood T cell repertoires in COVID-19. Study information: Sites across the United States, Italy and Spain contributed samples from acute and convalescent COVID-19. The cDNA or gDNA used as material had been derived from T cells, B-cell-depleted T cells, or PBMCs.

V lost 0 bases, J lost 7 bases, and 9 bases stayed unmatched. This CDR3 has 15 residues. Germline values: CDR1 SGHNT, CDR2 YYREEE (reference sequence). Original handling: Nucleated cell number was recorded as an estimate derived from reference gene primer amplification. TCRdb's copy holds only in-frame clones and misses some; the assay was immunoSEQ multiplex PCR. D and trimming come from the DNA, and the V and J calls and clone size come from that table. Of 25,000 to 30,000 clones listed, approximately 71% are singletons. Specimen: peripheral blood. This clonotype was obtained from a human donor in a cohort sampled during active COVID-19. This chain joins TRBV5-4 and TRBJ1-2; TRBD1 matches at 7 bases. In nucleotides, the CDR3 is TGTGCCAGCAGCTTGGGCTCACAGACAGGGTTTGGCTACACCTTC. It encodes CASSLGSQTGFGYTF.